One and the same sample provided the 2 T cell receptor beta chains below, sequenced in a study of blood T cell repertoires in COVID-19. Profiled with immunoSEQ multiplex PCR; TCRdb holds only in-frame clones, not every one. The table shows over 110,000 clones, with approximately 88% occurring only once. The source material was peripheral blood. The receptors come from a human donor in a cohort sampled during active COVID-19.

The V gene is TRBV6-6, the J gene TRBJ2-3; 14 nucleotides line up with TRBD2. Germline loops: CDR1 MNHNY, CDR2 SVGAGI (reference sequence). The CDR3 consists of 16 residues. V was pared by 7 bases and J by 2 bases, with 5 bases of the junction left unmatched. Written as DNA, the CDR3 is TGTGCCAGCACCCCGACTAGCGGGGGGGCCACAGATACGCAGTATTTT. Its translation: CASTPTSGGATDTQYF.

The chain links TRBV6-2 or TRBV6-3 to TRBJ1-4; weak D call: TRBD1 (6 bases). This CDR3 comprises 14 residues. In germline, CDR1 is MNHEY, CDR2 SVGEGT. V was clipped by 6 bases and J by 10 bases, with 18 bases between them. For the CDR3, the DNA is TGTGCCAGCAGCGGGCGAGGGCAGGGGAGAAAACTGTTTTTT. It codes for CASSGRGQGRKLFF.